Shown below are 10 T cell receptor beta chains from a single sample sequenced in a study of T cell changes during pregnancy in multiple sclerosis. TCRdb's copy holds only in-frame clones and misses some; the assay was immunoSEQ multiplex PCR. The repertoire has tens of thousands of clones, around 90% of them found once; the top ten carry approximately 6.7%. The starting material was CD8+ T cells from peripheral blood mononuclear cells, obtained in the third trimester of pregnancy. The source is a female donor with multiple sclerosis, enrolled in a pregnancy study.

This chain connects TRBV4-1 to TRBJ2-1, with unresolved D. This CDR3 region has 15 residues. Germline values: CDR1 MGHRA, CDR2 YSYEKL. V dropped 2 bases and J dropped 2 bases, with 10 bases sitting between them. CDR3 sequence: CASSQSFPAYNEQFF. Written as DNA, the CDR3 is TGCGCCAGCAGCCAATCTTTTCCTGCCTACAATGAGCAGTTCTTC.

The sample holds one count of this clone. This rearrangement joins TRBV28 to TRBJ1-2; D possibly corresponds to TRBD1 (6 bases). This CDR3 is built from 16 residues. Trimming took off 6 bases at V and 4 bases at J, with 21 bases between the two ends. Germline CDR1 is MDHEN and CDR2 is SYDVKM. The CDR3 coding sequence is TGTGCCAGCAGCCCCTATTACAGGGCGTCGAGCTATGGCTACACCTTC. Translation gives CASSPYYRASSYGYTF.

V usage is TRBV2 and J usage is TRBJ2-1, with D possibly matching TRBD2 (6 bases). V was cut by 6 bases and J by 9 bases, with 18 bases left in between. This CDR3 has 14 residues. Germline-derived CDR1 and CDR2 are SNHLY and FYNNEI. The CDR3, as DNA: TGTGCCAGCAGCCCCTGGGGTCCAGCGGGTGAGCAGTTCTTC. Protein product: CASSPWGPAGEQFF.

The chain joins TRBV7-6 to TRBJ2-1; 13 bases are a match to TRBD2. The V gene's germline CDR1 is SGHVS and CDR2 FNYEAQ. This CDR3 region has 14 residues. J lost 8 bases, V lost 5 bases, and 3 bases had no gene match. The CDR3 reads CASSVLAGGDEQFF. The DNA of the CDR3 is TGTGCCAGCAGCGTACTAGCGGGGGGGGATGAGCAGTTCTTC.

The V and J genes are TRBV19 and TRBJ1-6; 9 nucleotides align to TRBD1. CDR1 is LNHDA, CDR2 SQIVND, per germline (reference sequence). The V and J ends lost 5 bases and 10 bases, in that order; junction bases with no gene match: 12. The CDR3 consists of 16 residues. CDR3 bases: TGTGCCAGTAGTTCCCCGGGACAGGGCATTCGATCACCCCTCCACTTT. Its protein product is CASSSPGQGIRSPLHF.

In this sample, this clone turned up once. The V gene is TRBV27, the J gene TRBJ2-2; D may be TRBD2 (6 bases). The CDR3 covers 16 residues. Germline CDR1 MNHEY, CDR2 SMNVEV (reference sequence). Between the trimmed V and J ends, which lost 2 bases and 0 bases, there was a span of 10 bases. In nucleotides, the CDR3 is TGTGCCAGCAGTTTAGGTCCGGGGGCGAACACCGGGGAGCTGTTTTTT. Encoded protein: CASSLGPGANTGELFF.

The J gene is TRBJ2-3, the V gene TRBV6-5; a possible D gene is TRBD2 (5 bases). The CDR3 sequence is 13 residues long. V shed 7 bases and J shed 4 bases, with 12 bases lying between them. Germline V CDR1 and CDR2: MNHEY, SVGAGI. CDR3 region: CASNPTEADTQYF. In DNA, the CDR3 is TGTGCCAGCAATCCGACGGAGGCAGATACGCAGTATTTT.

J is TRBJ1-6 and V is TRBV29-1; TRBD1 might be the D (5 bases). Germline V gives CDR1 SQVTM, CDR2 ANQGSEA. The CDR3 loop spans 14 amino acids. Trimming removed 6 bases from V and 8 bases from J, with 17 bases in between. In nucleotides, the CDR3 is TGCAGCGTGCGGACTGGGGGGGACCATTCACCCCTCCACTTT. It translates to CSVRTGGDHSPLHF.

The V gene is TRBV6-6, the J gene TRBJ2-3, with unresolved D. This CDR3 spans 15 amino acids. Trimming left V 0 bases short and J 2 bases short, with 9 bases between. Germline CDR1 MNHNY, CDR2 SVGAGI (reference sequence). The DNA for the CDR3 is TGTGCCAGCAGTTACTCGAGAGGAAACACAGATACGCAGTATTTT. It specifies CASSYSRGNTDTQYF.

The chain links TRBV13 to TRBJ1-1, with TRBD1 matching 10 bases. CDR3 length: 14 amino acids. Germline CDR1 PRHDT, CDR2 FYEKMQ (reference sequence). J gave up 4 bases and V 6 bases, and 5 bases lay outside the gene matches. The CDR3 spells CASRHGTGVTEAFF. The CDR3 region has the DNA TGTGCCAGCAGACACGGGACAGGGGTCACTGAAGCTTTCTTT.